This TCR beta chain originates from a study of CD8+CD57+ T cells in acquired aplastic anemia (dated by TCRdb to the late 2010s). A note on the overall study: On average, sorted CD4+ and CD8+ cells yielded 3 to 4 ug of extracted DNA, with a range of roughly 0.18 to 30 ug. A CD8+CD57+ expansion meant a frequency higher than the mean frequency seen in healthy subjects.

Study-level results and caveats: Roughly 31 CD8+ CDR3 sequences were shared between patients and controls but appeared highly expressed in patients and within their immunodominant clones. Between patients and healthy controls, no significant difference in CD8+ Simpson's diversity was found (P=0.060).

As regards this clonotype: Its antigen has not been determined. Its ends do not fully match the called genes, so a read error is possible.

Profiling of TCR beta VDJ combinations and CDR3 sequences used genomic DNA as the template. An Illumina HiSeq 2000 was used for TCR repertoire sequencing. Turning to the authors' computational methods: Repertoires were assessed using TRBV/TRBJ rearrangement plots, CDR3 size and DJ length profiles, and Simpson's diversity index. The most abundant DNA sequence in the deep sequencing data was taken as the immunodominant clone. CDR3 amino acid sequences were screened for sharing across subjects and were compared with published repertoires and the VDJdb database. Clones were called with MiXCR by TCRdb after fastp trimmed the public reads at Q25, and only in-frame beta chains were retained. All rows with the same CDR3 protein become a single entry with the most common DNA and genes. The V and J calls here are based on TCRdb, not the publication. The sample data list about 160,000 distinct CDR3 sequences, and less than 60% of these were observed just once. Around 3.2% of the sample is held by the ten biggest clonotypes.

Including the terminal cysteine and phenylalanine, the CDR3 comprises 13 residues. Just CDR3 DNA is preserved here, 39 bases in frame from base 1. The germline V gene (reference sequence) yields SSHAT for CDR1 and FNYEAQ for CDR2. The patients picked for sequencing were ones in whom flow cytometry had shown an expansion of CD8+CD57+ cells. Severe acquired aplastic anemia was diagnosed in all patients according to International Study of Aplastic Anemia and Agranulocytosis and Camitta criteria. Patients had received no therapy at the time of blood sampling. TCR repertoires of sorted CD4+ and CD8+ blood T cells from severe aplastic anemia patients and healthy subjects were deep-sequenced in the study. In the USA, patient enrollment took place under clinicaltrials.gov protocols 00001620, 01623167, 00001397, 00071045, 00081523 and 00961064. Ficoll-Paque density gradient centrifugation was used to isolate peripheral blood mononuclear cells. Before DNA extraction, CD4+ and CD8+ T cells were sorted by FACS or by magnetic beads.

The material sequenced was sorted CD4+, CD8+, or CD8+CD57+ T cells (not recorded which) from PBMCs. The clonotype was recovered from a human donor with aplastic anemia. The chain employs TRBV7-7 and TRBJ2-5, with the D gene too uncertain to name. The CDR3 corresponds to CASSFGLKETQYF. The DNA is TGTGCTAGCAGCTTCGGTCTCAAAGAGACCCAGTACTTC.